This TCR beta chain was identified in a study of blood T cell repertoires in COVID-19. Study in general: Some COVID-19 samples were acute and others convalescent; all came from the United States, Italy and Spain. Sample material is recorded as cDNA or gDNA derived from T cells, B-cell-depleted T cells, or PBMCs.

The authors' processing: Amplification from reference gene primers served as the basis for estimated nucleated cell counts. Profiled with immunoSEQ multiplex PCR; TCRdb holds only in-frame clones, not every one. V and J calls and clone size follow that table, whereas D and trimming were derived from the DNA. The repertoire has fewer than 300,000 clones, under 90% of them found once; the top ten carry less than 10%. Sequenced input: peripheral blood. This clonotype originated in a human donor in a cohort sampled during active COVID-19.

The CDR3 DNA reads as TGTGCCAGCAGCTTAGGTGGGGGAGCGGGGACCCAGTACTTC. Protein sequence: CASSLGGGAGTQYF. This rearrangement joins TRBV7-2 to TRBJ2-5; D is perhaps TRBD2 (6 bases). The germline gives CDR1 SGHTA, CDR2 FQGNSA. Trimming took off 1 base at V and 7 bases at J, with 13 bases between the two ends. This CDR3 region has 14 residues.